Listed below are T cell receptor beta chains from one sample, sequenced in a study of regulatory T cells in long-lasting Graves disease. One entry per CDR3 protein, called by TCRdb with MiXCR from the multiplex PCR reads. The sample comprises about 620,000 distinct CDR3 sequences, approximately 15% of which are singletons, and about 18% rests with the top ten. These records were also assigned to another study, of T cells in Graves' hyperthyroidism and ophthalmopathy.

This material consisted of peripheral blood mononuclear cells (PBMCs), taken at new diagnosis, from a patient treated with antithyroid drugs. These receptors originate from a woman in her twenties or thirties with Graves disease. Both conserved end residues are part of each CDR3. The D gene is left open where the match is weak. Not all rows give a size; the values are once, few, many and, for expanded clones, a class.

d_call: NA
clone_size: many
v_call: TRBV12-3/TRBV12-4
j_call: TRBJ2-1
cdr3_aa: CASSPRGGTYNEQFF
cdr3_nt: TGTGCCAGCAGTCCCAGGGGCGGGACCTACAATGAGCAGTTCTTC

d_call: NA
clone_size: few
v_call: TRBV6-1
j_call: TRBJ2-7
cdr3_aa: CASSHPASRSSYKQYF
cdr3_nt: TGTGCCAGCTCTCACCCGGCTAGCCGAAGCTCCTACAAGCAGTACTTC

d_call: TRBD2
clone_size: NA
v_call: TRBV19
j_call: TRBJ2-2
cdr3_aa: CASSILGLADPLTGELFF
cdr3_nt: TGTGCCAGTAGTATTTTAGGACTAGCGGACCCCTTAACCGGGGAGCTGTTTTTT

d_call: NA
clone_size: many
v_call: TRBV2
j_call: TRBJ2-5
cdr3_aa: CASNQQGYEGQTQYF
cdr3_nt: TGTGCCAGCAACCAACAGGGCTATGAGGGACAGACCCAGTACTTC

d_call: TRBD1
clone_size: many
v_call: TRBV28
j_call: TRBJ1-1
cdr3_aa: CASGPRYPYRTGRPEAFF
cdr3_nt: TGTGCCAGTGGGCCCCGTTATCCGTATCGGACAGGGCGACCTGAAGCTTTCTTT

d_call: NA
clone_size: few
v_call: TRBV15
j_call: TRBJ1-5
cdr3_aa: CATSSVDSPGSQHF
cdr3_nt: TGTGCCACCAGCAGTGTGGACAGCCCGGGGTCCCAGCATTTT

d_call: TRBD2
clone_size: NA
v_call: TRBV7-3
j_call: TRBJ2-1
cdr3_aa: CASSLKGLAGERNEQFF
cdr3_nt: TGTGCCAGCAGCTTAAAGGGGCTAGCGGGAGAAAGGAATGAGCAGTTCTTC

d_call: TRBD1
clone_size: many
v_call: TRBV12-3/TRBV12-4
j_call: TRBJ2-1
cdr3_aa: CASSSGTGVLVEQFF
cdr3_nt: TGTGCCAGCAGTTCCGGGACAGGGGTCCTAGTTGAGCAGTTCTTC

d_call: NA
clone_size: few
v_call: TRBV5-6
j_call: TRBJ1-5
cdr3_aa: CASSLSLGFQPQHF
cdr3_nt: TGTGCCAGCAGCTTGTCTCTGGGGTTTCAGCCCCAGCATTTT

d_call: TRBD1
clone_size: many
v_call: TRBV10-3
j_call: TRBJ1-2
cdr3_aa: CAISDSLQGAQGYTF
cdr3_nt: TGTGCCATCAGTGATTCCTTACAGGGGGCTCAAGGCTACACCTTC